These T cell receptor beta chains were read from a single sample in a study of PD-1 blockade in classical Hodgkin lymphoma. The method was immunoSEQ multiplex PCR; TCRdb's version includes in-frame clones alone and lacks a portion of them. The table shows about 17,000 clones, with roughly 60% occurring only once. The specimen comprised peripheral blood mononuclear cells (PBMCs), sampled before the second cycle of nivolumab. These receptors were collected from a human donor with classical Hodgkin lymphoma. CDR3s include the opening cysteine and the closing phenylalanine or tryptophan. The D gene is left open where the match is weak. Only part of the rows carry a size: once, few, many, or a class if the clone is expanded.

abundance	d_gene	v_gene	j_gene	CDR3nt	CDR3aa
-	-	TRBV19	TRBJ1-1	TGTGCCAGTAGTATAGTGAGGTTGACGTCGACTGAAGCTTTCTTT	CASSIVRLTSTEAFF
-	TRBD2	TRBV15	TRBJ2-1	TGTGCCACCAGCACGATAGCGGGAGCTAACAATGAGCAGTTCTTC	CATSTIAGANNEQFF
few	-	TRBV16	TRBJ1-1	TGTGCCAGCAGCCAACATATCGAAGCTTTCTTT	CASSQHIEAFF
-	-	TRBV19	TRBJ1-5	TGTGCCAGTAGTGAGGGGGGGGATCAGCCCCAGCATTTT	CASSEGGDQPQHF
-	TRBD1	TRBV2	TRBJ1-5	TGTGCCAGCAGGTTGACAGGGAATCAGCCCCAGCATTTT	CASRLTGNQPQHF
-	-	TRBV5-1	TRBJ2-6	TGCGCCAGCAGCTTGGGTGACGGGTCTGGGGCCAACGTCCTGACTTTC	CASSLGDGSGANVLTF
-	TRBD1	TRBV5-8	TRBJ1-4	TGTGCCAGCAGCTTGCGTGGAGGGACAGTGAATGAAAAACTGTTTTTT	CASSLRGGTVNEKLFF
-	-	TRBV21-1	TRBJ2-1	TGTGCCAGCAGACGGGAGCGGGAGCGCCTGGACAATGAGCAGTTCTTC	CASRRERERLDNEQFF
-	-	TRBV4-1	TRBJ2-1	TGCGCCAGCAGCCTATACGACCGGGACTCAGAGCAGTTCTTC	CASSLYDRDSEQFF
once	-	TRBV11-2	TRBJ1-5	TGTGCCAGCAGCTTAGACGGAGCCGCTCATAGCAATCAGCCCCAGCATTTT	CASSLDGAAHSNQPQHF
-	-	TRBV30	TRBJ1-5	TGTGCCTGGGGGCCTTATAGCAATCAGCCCCAGCATTTT	CAWGPYSNQPQHF
-	TRBD1	TRBV7-9	TRBJ1-1	TGTGCCAGCAGCCATCGGACAGGGGGCTTGACTGAAGCTTTCTTT	CASSHRTGGLTEAFF
-	TRBD1	TRBV27	TRBJ2-6	TGTGCCAGCAGCGCCGGGACAGGGATGCCTGGGGCCAACGTCCTGACTTTC	CASSAGTGMPGANVLTF
once	-	TRBV29-1	TRBJ1-2	TGCAGCGTTGAAGATCTACTTTCTTCTCTGAGAGATCTCCACATCTATGGCTACACCTTC	CSVEDLLSSLRDLHIYGYTF
-	-	TRBV5-1	TRBJ1-2	TGCGCCAGCAGTTCACGTCCGGGGGATAACTATGGCTACACCTTC	CASSSRPGDNYGYTF
-	TRBD1	TRBV5-1	TRBJ2-5	TGCGCCAGCAGCTACAACGCCGGGACAGGGGAGAGAGAGACCCAGTACTTC	CASSYNAGTGERETQYF
-	TRBD1	TRBV19	TRBJ1-1	TGTGCCAGTAGTACCGGACAGGTTGAAGCTTTCTTT	CASSTGQVEAFF
-	-	TRBV4-2	TRBJ2-3	TGTGCCAGCAGCGAGGGGACTGCGGGCGATACGCAGTATTTT	CASSEGTAGDTQYF
few	-	TRBV5-1	TRBJ1-5	TGCGCCAGCAGCTTTGGGGTCGGACAGCCCCAGCATTTT	CASSFGVGQPQHF
-	-	TRBV9	TRBJ1-2	TGTGCCAGCAGCGTAGCGGGGGGCCGAATTGAGGACGCGAATGGCTACACCTTC	CASSVAGGRIEDANGYTF
-	-	TRBV4-1	TRBJ2-7	TGCGCCAGCAGCCAAGCAGACGGGAACTACGAGCAGTACTTC	CASSQADGNYEQYF
-	TRBD1	TRBV11-1	TRBJ1-2	TGTGCCAGCAGCGTACAGGGGGAATCTAACTATGGCTACACCTTC	CASSVQGESNYGYTF
-	TRBD1	TRBV28	TRBJ2-1	TGTGCCAGCAGTTTCCGGGACAGGGGTTACAATGAGCAGTTCTTC	CASSFRDRGYNEQFF
-	TRBD1	TRBV4-1	TRBJ1-2	TGCGCCAGCAGCCATGGCCAGACAGGGCTTTCTGGCTACACCTTC	CASSHGQTGLSGYTF
-	-	TRBV27	TRBJ2-6	TGTGCCAGCAGAGAAGGACTCTCTGGGGCCAACGTCCTGACTTTC	CASREGLSGANVLTF
-	-	TRBV6-5	TRBJ1-3	TGTGCCAGCAGTTCGGGGGGTTCTGGAAACACCATATATTTT	CASSSGGSGNTIYF
-	-	TRBV14	TRBJ2-3	TGTGCCAGCAGCCAAGGGGCAGCCTTCCGCACAGATACGCAGTATTTT	CASSQGAAFRTDTQYF
-	-	TRBV11-2	TRBJ2-7	TGTGCCAGCAGCCGCCCCTACGAGCAGTACTTC	CASSRPYEQYF
medium-sized	-	TRBV28	TRBJ2-1	TGTGCCAGCAGTTCCCATCGAGATTCTGGACCCTACAATGAGCAGTTCTTC	CASSSHRDSGPYNEQFF
-	-	TRBV4-2	TRBJ2-7	TGTGCCAGCAGCCAAGGGGCCTACGAGCAGTACTTC	CASSQGAYEQYF
-	-	TRBV27	TRBJ1-5	TGTGCCAGCAGTCAACTTTCGGACCCCCCGGTCCGCAATCAGCCCCAGCATTTT	CASSQLSDPPVRNQPQHF
few	-	TRBV6-5	TRBJ2-2	TGTGCCAGCAGTTACTCGGGCGGGGAGCTGTTTTTT	CASSYSGGELFF
once	-	TRBV30	TRBJ1-6	TGTGCTGGCCGCGGACAGTCTAATTCACCCCTCCACTTT	CAGRGQSNSPLHF
-	TRBD1	TRBV5-1	TRBJ2-5	TGCGCCAGCAGCTCGACCGGGACAGGGCAAGAGACCCAGTACTTC	CASSSTGTGQETQYF
-	TRBD1	TRBV5-1	TRBJ1-4	TGCGCCAGCAGCTATCAGGGGGGACCTGAAAAACTGTTTTTT	CASSYQGGPEKLFF
-	TRBD1	TRBV14	TRBJ2-5	TGTGCCAGCAGCCAAGATGCCAGGGGGTACCAAGAGACCCAGTACTTC	CASSQDARGYQETQYF
medium-sized	-	TRBV28	TRBJ2-5	TGTGCCAGCACCGTCGGCAGGGACCCCCTACAGACCCAGTACTTC	CASTVGRDPLQTQYF